This T cell receptor (beta chain) was identified in a study of OX40 agonist ivuxolimab in advanced cancers. For the study at large: Dose-escalation patients' cancers were hepatocellular carcinoma, melanoma, renal cell or head and neck cancer.

The V gene lost 6 bases and the J gene lost 0 bases, with 9 bases spanning the gap. Germline V gives CDR1 LNHDA, CDR2 SQIVND (reference sequence). CDR3 length: 14 residues. Sequencing was performed with immunoSEQ multiplex PCR; in TCRdb, only in-frame clones are kept and a portion is missing. The repertoire has some 47,000 clones, more than 70% of them found once; the top ten carry 6.5% to 8%. Whole-study results and caveats: Dosing at 0.1 to 3.0 mg/kg was accompanied by clonal expansion of CD4+ and CD8+ blood T cells by week 6.

As for this clone: Its antigen is unidentified.

The timepoints at which blood was sampled were baseline, cycle 4 day 1, and cycle 7 day 1. The V and J genes are TRBV19 and TRBJ2-1; D perhaps matches TRBD1 (6 bases). The TCR sequence derives from an adult with an advanced solid tumor such as melanoma, head and neck, liver or kidney cancer. The sample was CD4+ or CD8+ T cells sorted from blood, taken in a trial of the OX40 agonist ivuxolimab. CDR3 DNA: TGTGCCAGTAGGCAGGGGAGCTCCTACAATGAGCAGTTCTTC. Translated: CASRQGSSYNEQFF.